The 18 T cell receptor beta chains below were found in one sample sequenced in a study of blood T cell repertoires in COVID-19. The table came from immunoSEQ multiplex PCR; TCRdb's copy has only in-frame clones and leaves some out. This sample yields 300,000 to 350,000 clones, of which approximately 87% are seen a single time; under 3.5% belongs to the top ten. The sequencing sample was made of peripheral blood. These receptors were collected from a woman aged 25 to 39 with COVID-19, enrolled during active disease.

In its sample, this clone was seen once. The chain uses TRBV2 and TRBJ1-4; D is perhaps TRBD1 (6 bases). This CDR3 is built from 13 residues. V lost 6 bases to trimming and J lost 8 bases, with 13 bases between them. CDR1 and CDR2 from the germline V gene are SNHLY and FYNNEI. The CDR3 DNA reads TGTGCCAGCAGACACAGGGAGGGAGAAAAACTGTTTTTT. Encoded protein: CASRHREGEKLFF.

This clone was seen only once. The chain employs TRBV27 and TRBJ1-6; 7 nucleotides agree with TRBD1. CDR1 is MNHEY, CDR2 SMNVEV, per germline (reference sequence). J gave up 9 bases and V 3 bases, and 5 bases lay outside the gene matches. The CDR3 is made up of 14 amino acids. DNA for the CDR3: TGTGCCAGCAGTTTGGAGGGGGCCTTTTCACCCCTCCACTTT. It yields the protein CASSLEGAFSPLHF.

This CDR3 is CARGGEAGVRETQYF. In nucleotides, the CDR3 is TGTGCCCGGGGTGGAGAAGCGGGAGTGAGGGAGACCCAGTACTTC. This rearrangement joins TRBV30 to TRBJ2-5; 8 bases agree with TRBD2. After removal of 8 bases from V and 5 bases from J, the junction contained 16 bases not matched to a gene. The CDR3 totals 15 residues. Germline CDR1 is GTSNPN and CDR2 is SVGIG (reference sequence).

The chain has TRBV14 and TRBJ1-5, with D possibly being TRBD1 (5 bases). The V gene's germline CDR1 is SGHDN and CDR2 FVKESK. The CDR3 consists of 13 residues. Trimming cost V 3 bases and J 5 bases, with 8 bases left between them. The CDR3 DNA follows: TGTGCCAGCAGCCAGGGACTTTATCAGCCCCAGCATTTT. This translates into CASSQGLYQPQHF.

A single count supports this clone. V and J are TRBV25-1 and TRBJ1-6; D gene unclear. The CDR3 has 16 residues. V dropped 1 base and J dropped 7 bases, with 14 bases sitting between them. Germline V gives CDR1 MGHDK, CDR2 SYGVNS. This CDR3 reads CASSELTGFSNSPLHF. CDR3 coding DNA: TGTGCCAGCAGTGAATTAACCGGGTTTTCCAATTCACCCCTCCACTTT.

The V and J genes are TRBV4-2 and TRBJ2-5; 7 nucleotides align to TRBD2. The CDR3 totals 17 residues. Losses at the gene ends were 0 bases for V and 2 bases for J; bases not matched to a gene: 9. In germline, CDR1 is LGHNA, CDR2 YNFKEQ. The CDR3 region is CASSQEDSGGAQETQYF. CDR3 in DNA: TGTGCCAGCAGCCAAGAGGATTCGGGAGGAGCACAAGAGACCCAGTACTTC.

The V gene is TRBV19, the J gene TRBJ2-7, with 7 nucleotides matching TRBD2. CDR1 is LNHDA, CDR2 SQIVND, per germline (reference sequence). After removal of 0 bases from V and 6 bases from J, the junction contained 8 bases not matched to a gene. The CDR3 is 15 amino acids. Here the CDR3 reads CASSIDLREFGEQYF. For the CDR3, the DNA is TGTGCCAGTAGTATAGATCTGCGGGAGTTTGGCGAGCAGTACTTC.

The V call is TRBV7-7, the J call TRBJ2-3; TRBD1 matches 9 bases. The CDR3 runs 15 residues. Trimming took 4 bases from V and 5 from J; bases not matched to a gene: 7. CDR1 and CDR2 from the germline V gene are SSHAT and FNYEAQ (reference sequence). The CDR3 reads CASSSGTGKGDTQYF. DNA of the CDR3: TGTGCCAGCAGCTCCGGGACAGGGAAGGGAGATACGCAGTATTTT.

The J gene is TRBJ2-7, the V gene TRBV21-1; the table's D call TRBD2 went unverified against the DNA. TRBV21-1 is a pseudogene locus. The CDR3 contains 12 residues. This CDR3 reads CASSKVPRESFF. CDR3 DNA: TGTGCCAGCAGCAAAGTACCCCGGGAGAGTTTCTTC.

As DNA, the CDR3 is TGTGCCAGCAGTTTATCCGGGGAGACCCAGTACTTC. It is translated as CASSLSGETQYF. The chain combines TRBV27 with TRBJ2-5; D remains ambiguous. The length of the CDR3 is 12 residues. CDR1 MNHEY and CDR2 SMNVEV come from the germline V gene (reference sequence). The germline V and J ends were trimmed by 0 bases and 5 bases, with 4 bases remaining between them.

This clone was seen just once. The CDR3 DNA sequence: TGCGCCAGCAGCTTGGATGGGACAGGGGATTACGGGGAGCTGTTTTTT. Residues: CASSLDGTGDYGELFF. The V call is TRBV5-1, the J call TRBJ2-2, with TRBD1 identical over 10 bases. Trimming at V came to 0 bases and at J to 7 bases, leaving 6 bases not matched to a gene. Germline values: CDR1 SGHRS, CDR2 YFSETQ. The CDR3 is made up of 16 amino acids. The full variable domain, its missing parts supplied by reference TRBV5-1 and TRBJ2-2, is KAGVTQTPRYLIKTRGQQVTLSCSPISGHRSVSWYQQTPGQGLQFLFEYFSETQRNKGNFPGRFSGRQFSNSRSEMNVSTLELGDSALYLCASSLDGTGDYGELFFGEGSRLTVL.

The CDR3 bases are TGTGCCAGCAGCCTACAGGGCCCGAGCACTGAAGCTTTCTTT. Translation gives CASSLQGPSTEAFF. The J gene is TRBJ1-1, the V gene TRBV2; tentatively, D is TRBD1 (6 bases). Per germline, CDR1 SNHLY and CDR2 FYNNEI. This CDR3 spans 14 amino acids. V lost 6 bases and J 4 bases, leaving 15 bases between the germline ends.

V and J are TRBV4-2 and TRBJ1-2; D is unclear. Deletions cut 0 bases from V and 2 bases from J, with 10 bases between. This CDR3 contains 15 residues. CDR1 is LGHNA, CDR2 YNFKEQ, per germline. This chain's CDR3 is CASSQEYRGNYGYTF. CDR3 nucleotide sequence: TGTGCCAGCAGCCAAGAGTATCGCGGCAACTATGGCTACACCTTC.

The chain has TRBV20-1 and TRBJ2-2; 11 bases align to TRBD2. From germline, CDR1 is DFQATT and CDR2 SNEGSKA (reference sequence). With 3 bases clipped from V and 6 bases from J, the junction kept 3 bases outside the gene matches. The CDR3 contains 14 residues. The CDR3 DNA reads as TGCAGTGCTAGTCCGGGACTAGCGGCCGGGGAGCTGTTTTTT. Its protein product is CSASPGLAAGELFF.

This chain links TRBV21-1 with TRBJ2-5; the table assigns TRBD2, which was not confirmed against the DNA. TRBV21-1 represents a pseudogene. CDR3 length equals 17 residues. The CDR3 sequence is CASSKAGGTSGQETQYF. The CDR3 nucleotides are TGTGCCAGCAGCAAAGCCGGAGGGACTAGCGGACAAGAGACCCAGTACTTC.

J is TRBJ2-1 and V is TRBV24-1, with 13 bases aligning to TRBD2. The CDR3 totals 17 residues. The trim removed 4 bases at V and 7 bases at J, leaving 9 bases unmatched. Germline assignment: CDR1 KGHDR and CDR2 SFDVKD. The CDR3 reads CATSESFGLAGANEQFF. The CDR3 DNA follows: TGTGCCACCAGTGAATCATTCGGACTAGCGGGAGCAAATGAGCAGTTCTTC.

V gene TRBV28 combines with J gene TRBJ1-3; D might be TRBD1 (6 bases). Trimming took 6 bases from V and 0 from J, leaving 18 bases between them. This CDR3 contains 17 residues. Germline CDR1 MDHEN, CDR2 SYDVKM. The CDR3: CASSIGVTGSSGNTIYF. DNA for the CDR3: TGTGCCAGCAGCATTGGGGTTACAGGGAGCTCTGGAAACACCATATATTTT.

V is TRBV27 and J is TRBJ2-5; 7 bases are shared with TRBD1. The CDR3 runs 16 residues. J was trimmed by 1 base and V by 5 bases; bases with no gene match: 10. Germline V gene data show CDR1 as MNHEY and CDR2 as SMNVEV (reference sequence). CDR3 region: CASSPMGQRVQETQYF. Here the CDR3 DNA reads TGTGCCAGCAGTCCCATGGGACAGAGGGTCCAAGAGACCCAGTACTTC.